Listed below are T cell receptor beta chains from one sample, sequenced in a study of blood T cell repertoires in COVID-19. Assay used: immunoSEQ multiplex PCR; TCRdb lists only in-frame clones, some missing. The sample carries more than 200,000 clones, under 85% recorded once. What was sequenced was PBMCs or T cells enriched from blood (not recorded which). These receptors were collected from a man between 60 and 75 years old who had recovered from COVID-19. Both conserved end residues are part of each CDR3. The order of the fields is V gene, D gene, clone size, J gene, CDR3 protein, CDR3 DNA. The D gene is left open where the match is weak. The size field is filled for only some rows; it gives once, few, many or a size class.

v_call: TRBV11-3
d_call: TRBD1
clone_size: few
j_call: TRBJ2-7
cdr3_aa: CASSWEVRDRVSYEQYF
cdr3_nt: TGTGCCAGCAGCTGGGAAGTCCGGGACAGGGTAAGTTACGAGCAGTACTTC

v_call: TRBV20-1
d_call: TRBD2
clone_size: .
j_call: TRBJ2-3
cdr3_aa: CSASSLAGSTDTQYF
cdr3_nt: TGCAGTGCTAGTAGCCTAGCGGGATCCACAGATACGCAGTATTTT

v_call: TRBV6-2/TRBV6-3
d_call: TRBD2
clone_size: .
j_call: TRBJ2-5
cdr3_aa: CASSGLAGVPETQYF
cdr3_nt: TGTGCCAGCAGCGGACTAGCGGGGGTCCCAGAGACCCAGTACTTC

v_call: TRBV6-6
d_call: TRBD1
clone_size: .
j_call: TRBJ2-1
cdr3_aa: CASNGQGAGGEQFF
cdr3_nt: TGTGCCAGCAACGGACAGGGGGCGGGAGGTGAGCAGTTCTTC

v_call: TRBV5-1
d_call: .
clone_size: .
j_call: TRBJ2-2
cdr3_aa: CASSFPGPNTGELFF
cdr3_nt: TGCGCCAGCAGCTTCCCAGGCCCGAACACCGGGGAGCTGTTTTTT

v_call: TRBV5-6
d_call: .
clone_size: .
j_call: TRBJ2-7
cdr3_aa: CASSLLRDSEQYF
cdr3_nt: TGTGCCAGCAGCTTGCTCAGGGACTCCGAGCAGTACTTC

v_call: TRBV4-2
d_call: .
clone_size: .
j_call: TRBJ2-2
cdr3_aa: CASSHPEAYGELFF
cdr3_nt: TGTGCCAGCAGCCACCCGGAAGCGTACGGGGAGCTGTTTTTT

v_call: TRBV6-2/TRBV6-3
d_call: TRBD2
clone_size: .
j_call: TRBJ2-5
cdr3_aa: CASSSSGAPTQYF
cdr3_nt: TGTGCCAGCAGTTCCAGCGGGGCTCCTACCCAGTACTTC

v_call: TRBV7-9
d_call: .
clone_size: .
j_call: TRBJ1-2
cdr3_aa: CASSAKGGIAYGYTF
cdr3_nt: TGTGCCAGCAGCGCCAAAGGGGGTATTGCCTATGGCTACACCTTC

v_call: TRBV7-8
d_call: TRBD1
clone_size: .
j_call: TRBJ1-6
cdr3_aa: CASSLSGQASSYNSPLHF
cdr3_nt: TGTGCCAGCAGCCTATCGGGACAGGCGAGCTCCTATAATTCACCCCTCCACTTT

v_call: TRBV5-1
d_call: .
clone_size: .
j_call: TRBJ2-7
cdr3_aa: CASSWQLVSDSYEQYF
cdr3_nt: TGCGCCAGCAGCTGGCAACTAGTTTCCGACTCCTACGAGCAGTACTTC

v_call: TRBV2
d_call: TRBD1
clone_size: .
j_call: TRBJ2-2
cdr3_aa: CASRYSGQGAGGELFF
cdr3_nt: TGTGCCAGCAGATACTCCGGACAGGGGGCTGGCGGGGAGCTGTTTTTT

v_call: TRBV5-1
d_call: .
clone_size: .
j_call: TRBJ1-1
cdr3_aa: CASRDQGNTEAFF
cdr3_nt: TGCGCCAGCAGAGACCAGGGGAACACTGAAGCTTTCTTT

v_call: TRBV5-1
d_call: .
clone_size: .
j_call: TRBJ2-2
cdr3_aa: CASSLVGRSNTGELFF
cdr3_nt: TGCGCCAGCAGCTTGGTCGGCAGGTCTAACACCGGGGAGCTGTTTTTT

v_call: TRBV5-1
d_call: TRBD1
clone_size: few
j_call: TRBJ2-1
cdr3_aa: CASSQGQAGNEQFF
cdr3_nt: TGCGCCAGCAGCCAGGGACAGGCCGGCAATGAGCAGTTCTTC

v_call: TRBV18
d_call: .
clone_size: .
j_call: TRBJ1-2
cdr3_aa: CASSLDQGGYTF
cdr3_nt: TGTGCCAGCTCACTCGACCAGGGTGGCTACACCTTC

v_call: TRBV27
d_call: TRBD1
clone_size: .
j_call: TRBJ2-2
cdr3_aa: CASPPADRASTGELFF
cdr3_nt: TGTGCCAGCCCACCCGCAGACAGGGCGAGCACCGGGGAGCTGTTTTTT

v_call: TRBV2
d_call: TRBD1
clone_size: once
j_call: TRBJ2-5
cdr3_aa: CASSTSGDRASLTQYF
cdr3_nt: TGTGCCAGCAGCACCTCAGGGGACAGGGCGTCGTTGACCCAGTACTTC

v_call: TRBV7-2
d_call: TRBD1
clone_size: .
j_call: TRBJ2-3
cdr3_aa: CASSYTGGSSDTQYF
cdr3_nt: TGTGCCAGCAGCTATACAGGGGGGTCGTCAGATACGCAGTATTTT

v_call: TRBV18
d_call: TRBD1
clone_size: .
j_call: TRBJ1-3
cdr3_aa: CASSLQGASGNTIYF
cdr3_nt: TGTGCCAGCTCTCTACAGGGGGCCTCTGGAAACACCATATATTTT

v_call: TRBV7-2
d_call: .
clone_size: .
j_call: TRBJ1-5
cdr3_aa: CASSLATGRNQPQHF
cdr3_nt: TGTGCCAGCAGCTTAGCCACAGGGCGCAATCAGCCCCAGCATTTT

v_call: TRBV5-1
d_call: TRBD1
clone_size: many
j_call: TRBJ1-3
cdr3_aa: CASSLWTGRGNTIYF
cdr3_nt: TGCGCCAGCAGCTTGTGGACAGGGAGGGGAAACACCATATATTTT

v_call: TRBV7-2
d_call: TRBD2
clone_size: .
j_call: TRBJ2-3
cdr3_aa: CASRPRTSGGRDTQYF
cdr3_nt: TGTGCCAGCAGACCCCGGACTAGCGGGGGTCGAGATACGCAGTATTTT

v_call: TRBV4-3
d_call: TRBD1
clone_size: .
j_call: TRBJ2-2
cdr3_aa: CASSQDRDDTGELFF
cdr3_nt: TGCGCCAGCAGCCAGGACAGGGATGACACCGGGGAGCTGTTTTTT

v_call: TRBV7-9
d_call: TRBD1
clone_size: .
j_call: TRBJ1-4
cdr3_aa: CASSLVRQGGYVGEKLFF
cdr3_nt: TGTGCCAGCAGCTTAGTGCGACAGGGGGGATATGTTGGTGAAAAACTGTTTTTT

v_call: TRBV19
d_call: .
clone_size: .
j_call: TRBJ2-3
cdr3_aa: CASSIGQGADTQYF
cdr3_nt: TGTGCCAGTAGTATAGGGCAGGGCGCAGATACGCAGTATTTT

v_call: TRBV4-2
d_call: TRBD2
clone_size: .
j_call: TRBJ2-2
cdr3_aa: CASSQGFGGGSGELFF
cdr3_nt: TGTGCCAGCAGCCAAGGATTTGGGGGGGGTAGCGGGGAGCTGTTTTTT

v_call: TRBV19
d_call: TRBD1
clone_size: .
j_call: TRBJ1-5
cdr3_aa: CASRAGGEASPQHF
cdr3_nt: TGTGCCAGTCGGGCAGGGGGTGAGGCCTCGCCCCAGCATTTT

v_call: TRBV11-3
d_call: .
clone_size: .
j_call: TRBJ2-7
cdr3_aa: CASSLVVPSYEQYF
cdr3_nt: TGTGCCAGCAGCTTAGTAGTTCCCTCCTACGAGCAGTACTTC

v_call: TRBV5-8
d_call: TRBD1
clone_size: .
j_call: TRBJ1-1
cdr3_aa: CASRETGGRVEAFF
cdr3_nt: TGTGCCAGCAGAGAGACAGGGGGAAGAGTTGAAGCTTTCTTT

v_call: TRBV18
d_call: TRBD1
clone_size: .
j_call: TRBJ1-1
cdr3_aa: CASSPIRGQENTEAFF
cdr3_nt: TGTGCCAGCTCACCAATCAGGGGGCAGGAGAACACTGAAGCTTTCTTT

v_call: TRBV10-3
d_call: .
clone_size: once
j_call: TRBJ1-2
cdr3_aa: CAISEWGGSNYGYTF
cdr3_nt: TGTGCCATCAGTGAATGGGGGGGTTCTAACTATGGCTACACCTTC

v_call: TRBV10-3
d_call: .
clone_size: .
j_call: TRBJ2-7
cdr3_aa: CAISELVSYEQYF
cdr3_nt: TGTGCCATCAGTGAACTAGTCTCCTACGAGCAGTACTTC

v_call: TRBV12-3/TRBV12-4
d_call: .
clone_size: .
j_call: TRBJ1-1
cdr3_aa: CASSDTNTEAFF
cdr3_nt: TGTGCCAGCAGCGACACTAACACTGAAGCTTTCTTT

v_call: TRBV6-5
d_call: TRBD1
clone_size: .
j_call: TRBJ2-4
cdr3_aa: CASSRQGAKNIQYF
cdr3_nt: TGTGCCAGCAGTCGACAGGGAGCCAAAAACATTCAGTACTTC